Reported below is one TCR beta chain. V dropped 0 bases and J dropped 9 bases, with 28 bases sitting between them. This CDR3 comprises 18 residues. Germline V gives CDR1 SGHKS, CDR2 YYEKEE (reference sequence). This record comes from a study of T cell changes during pregnancy in multiple sclerosis. The protocol was immunoSEQ multiplex PCR, while the TCRdb copy is restricted to in-frame clones and leaves out a portion. Of 35,000 to 50,000 clones in the sample, 70% to 90% were seen once. The TCR sequence derives from a female donor with multiple sclerosis, enrolled in a pregnancy study. Specimen: CD4+ T cells from peripheral blood mononuclear cells, collected after pregnancy. V usage is TRBV5-5 and J usage is TRBJ2-7, with D possibly TRBD2 on 6 matching bases. The CDR3 nucleotides read TGTGCCAGCAGCTTGGTCACTACGATGCGGGGTCCCCCTTTCGGGCAGTACTTC. This sequence encodes CASSLVTTMRGPPFGQYF.